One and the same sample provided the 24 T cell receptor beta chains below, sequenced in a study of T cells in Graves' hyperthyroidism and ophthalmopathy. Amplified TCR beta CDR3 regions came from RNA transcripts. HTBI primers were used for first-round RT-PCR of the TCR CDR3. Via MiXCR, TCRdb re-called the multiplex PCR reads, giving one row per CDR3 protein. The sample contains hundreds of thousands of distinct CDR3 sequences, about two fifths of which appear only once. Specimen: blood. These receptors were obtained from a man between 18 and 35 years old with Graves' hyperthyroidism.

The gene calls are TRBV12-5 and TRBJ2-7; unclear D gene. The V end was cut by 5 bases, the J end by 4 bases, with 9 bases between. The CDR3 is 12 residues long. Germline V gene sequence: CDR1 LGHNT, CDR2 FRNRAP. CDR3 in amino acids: CASGPDGYEQYF. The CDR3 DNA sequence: TGTGCTAGTGGTCCTGACGGGTACGAGCAGTACTTC.

The CDR3 DNA reads TGTGCCACCACAGGGGGGGAGACTGAAGCTTTCTTT. Encoded protein: CATTGGETEAFF. V usage is TRBV10-3 and J usage is TRBJ1-1; TRBD1 aligns across 8 bases. This CDR3 is 12 amino acids long. Trimming removed 10 bases from V and 5 bases from J; junction bases left unmatched: 6. CDR1 and CDR2 (germline): ENHRY, SYGVKD.

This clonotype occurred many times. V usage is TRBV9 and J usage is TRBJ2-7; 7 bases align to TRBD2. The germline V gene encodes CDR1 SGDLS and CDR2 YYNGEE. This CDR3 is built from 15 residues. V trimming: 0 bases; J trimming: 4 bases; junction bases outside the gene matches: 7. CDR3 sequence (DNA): TGTGCCAGCAGCGTAGCGTCCGCGGGGGAATACGAGCAGTACTTC. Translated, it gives CASSVASAGEYEQYF.

CDR3 residues: CASSGQSYSNQPQHF. The CDR3 bases are TGTGCCAGCAGCGGACAGAGCTATAGCAATCAGCCCCAGCATTTT. J is TRBJ1-5 and V is TRBV2; perhaps TRBD1 as D (6 bases). V dropped 6 bases and J dropped 0 bases, with 12 bases sitting between them. Looked up from germline, CDR1 is SNHLY and CDR2 is FYNNEI. The CDR3 sequence is 15 residues long. Together with reference TRBV2 and TRBJ1-5, the CDR3 gives the full variable domain: EPEVTQTPSHQVTQMGQEVILRCVPISNHLYFYWYRQILGQKVEFLVSFYNNEISEKSEIFDDQFSVERPDGSNFTLKIRSTKLEDSAMYFCASSGQSYSNQPQHFGDGTRLSIL.

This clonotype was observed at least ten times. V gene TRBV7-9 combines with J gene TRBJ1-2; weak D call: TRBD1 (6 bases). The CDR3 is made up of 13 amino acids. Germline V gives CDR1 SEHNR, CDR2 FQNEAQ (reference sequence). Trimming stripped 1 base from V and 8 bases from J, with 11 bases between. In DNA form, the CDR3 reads TGTGCCAGCAGCTTAGGGGGGGCGTGGGGCTACACCTTC. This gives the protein CASSLGGAWGYTF.

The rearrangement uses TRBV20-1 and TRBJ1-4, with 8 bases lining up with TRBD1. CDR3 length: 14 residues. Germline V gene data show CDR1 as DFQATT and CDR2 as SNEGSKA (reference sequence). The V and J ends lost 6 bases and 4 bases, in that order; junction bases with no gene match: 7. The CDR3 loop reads CSARQGTFNEKLFF. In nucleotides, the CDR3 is TGCAGTGCCCGACAGGGGACCTTTAATGAAAAACTGTTTTTT.

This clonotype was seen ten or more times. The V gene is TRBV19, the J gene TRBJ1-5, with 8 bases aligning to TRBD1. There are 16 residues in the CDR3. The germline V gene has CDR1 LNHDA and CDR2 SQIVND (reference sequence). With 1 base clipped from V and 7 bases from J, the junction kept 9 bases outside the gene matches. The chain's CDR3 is CASSIAATGDGQPQHF. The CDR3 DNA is TGTGCCAGTAGTATAGCAGCGACAGGGGATGGGCAGCCCCAGCATTTT.

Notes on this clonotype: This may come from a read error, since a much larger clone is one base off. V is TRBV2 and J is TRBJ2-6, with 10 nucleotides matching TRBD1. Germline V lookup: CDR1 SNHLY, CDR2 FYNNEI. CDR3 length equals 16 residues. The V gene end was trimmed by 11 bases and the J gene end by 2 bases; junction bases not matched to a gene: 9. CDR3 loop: CAWIRDRGPGANVLTF. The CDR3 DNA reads TGTGCCTGGATCCGGGACAGGGGTCCTGGGGCCAACGTCCTGACTTTC.

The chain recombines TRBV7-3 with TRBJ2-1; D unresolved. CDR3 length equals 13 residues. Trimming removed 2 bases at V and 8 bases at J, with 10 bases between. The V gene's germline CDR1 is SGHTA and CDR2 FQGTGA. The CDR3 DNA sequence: TGTGCCAGCAGCTTATCCCTCTCAGATGAGCAGTTCTTC. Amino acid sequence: CASSLSLSDEQFF.

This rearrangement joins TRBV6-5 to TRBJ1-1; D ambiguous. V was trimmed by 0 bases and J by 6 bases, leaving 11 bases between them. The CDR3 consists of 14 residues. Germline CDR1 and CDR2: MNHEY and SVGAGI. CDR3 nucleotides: TGTGCCAGCAGTTACTCAGGGAAAGTAGCTGAAGCTTTCTTT. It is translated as CASSYSGKVAEAFF.

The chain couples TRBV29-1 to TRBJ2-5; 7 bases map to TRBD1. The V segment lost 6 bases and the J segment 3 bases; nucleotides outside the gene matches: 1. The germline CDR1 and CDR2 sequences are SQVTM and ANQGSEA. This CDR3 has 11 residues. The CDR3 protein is CSVTGEETQYF. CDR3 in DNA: TGCAGCGTAACAGGGGAAGAGACCCAGTACTTC.

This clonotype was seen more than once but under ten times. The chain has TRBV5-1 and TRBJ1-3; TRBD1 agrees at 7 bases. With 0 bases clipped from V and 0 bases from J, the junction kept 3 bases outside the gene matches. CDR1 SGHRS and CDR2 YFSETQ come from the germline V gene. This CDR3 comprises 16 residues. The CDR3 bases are TGCGCCAGCAGCTTGGGGGGACAGCTCTCTGGAAACACCATATATTTT. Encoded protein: CASSLGGQLSGNTIYF.

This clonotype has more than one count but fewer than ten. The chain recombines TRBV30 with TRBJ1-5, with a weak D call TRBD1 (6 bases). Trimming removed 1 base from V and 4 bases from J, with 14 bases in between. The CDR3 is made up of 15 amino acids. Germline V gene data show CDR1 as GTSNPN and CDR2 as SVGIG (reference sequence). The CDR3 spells CAWSGGQGYNQPQHF. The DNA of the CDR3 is TGTGCCTGGAGTGGAGGGCAGGGGTATAATCAGCCCCAGCATTTT. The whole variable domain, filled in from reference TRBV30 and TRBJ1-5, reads SQTIHQWPATLVQPVGSPLSLECTVEGTSNPNLYWYRQAAGRGLQLLFYSVGIGQISSEVPQNLSASRPQDRQFILSSKKLLLSDSGFYLCAWSGGQGYNQPQHFGDGTRLSIL.

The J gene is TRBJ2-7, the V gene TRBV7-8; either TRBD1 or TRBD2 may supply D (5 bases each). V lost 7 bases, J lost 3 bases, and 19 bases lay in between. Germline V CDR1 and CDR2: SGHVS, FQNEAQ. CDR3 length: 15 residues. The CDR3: CASNTPGRLNYEQYF. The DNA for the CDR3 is TGTGCCAGCAATACTCCGGGACGGTTAAACTACGAGCAGTACTTC. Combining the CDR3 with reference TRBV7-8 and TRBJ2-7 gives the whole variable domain GAGVSQSPRYKVAKRGQDVALRCDPISGHVSLFWYQQALGQGPEFLTYFQNEAQLDKSGLPSDRFFAERPEGSVSTLKIQRTQQEDSAVYLCASNTPGRLNYEQYFGPGTRLTVT.

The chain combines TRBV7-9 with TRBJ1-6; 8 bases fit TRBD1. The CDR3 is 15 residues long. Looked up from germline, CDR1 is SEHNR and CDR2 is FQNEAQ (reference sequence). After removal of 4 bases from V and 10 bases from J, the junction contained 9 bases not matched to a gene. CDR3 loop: CASSSGQGAASPLHF. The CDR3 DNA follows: TGTGCCAGCAGCTCTGGACAGGGTGCGGCCTCACCCCTCCACTTT.

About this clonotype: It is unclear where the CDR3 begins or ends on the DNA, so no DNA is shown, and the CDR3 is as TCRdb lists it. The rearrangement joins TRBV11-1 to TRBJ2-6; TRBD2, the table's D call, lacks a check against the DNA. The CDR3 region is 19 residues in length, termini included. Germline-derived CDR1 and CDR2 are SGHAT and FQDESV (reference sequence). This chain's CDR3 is CASSFYICSAGPGANVLTF.

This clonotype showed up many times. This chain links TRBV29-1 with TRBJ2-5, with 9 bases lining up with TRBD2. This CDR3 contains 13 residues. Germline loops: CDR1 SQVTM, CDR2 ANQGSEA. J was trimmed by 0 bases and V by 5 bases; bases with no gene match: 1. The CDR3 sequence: CSVLAGHQETQYF. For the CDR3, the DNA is TGCAGCGTTCTAGCGGGGCACCAAGAGACCCAGTACTTC.

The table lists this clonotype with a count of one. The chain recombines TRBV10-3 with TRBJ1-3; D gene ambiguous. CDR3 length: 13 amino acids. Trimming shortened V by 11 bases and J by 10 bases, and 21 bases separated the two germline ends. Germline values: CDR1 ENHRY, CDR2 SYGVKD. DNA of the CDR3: TGTGCCTCCGGTACAGTGGGAGGAGAGACCATATATTTT. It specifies CASGTVGGETIYF.

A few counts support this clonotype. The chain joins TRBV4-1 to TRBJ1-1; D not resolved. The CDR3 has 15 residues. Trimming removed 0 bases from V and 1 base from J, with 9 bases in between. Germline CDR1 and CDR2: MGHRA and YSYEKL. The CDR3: CASSQDGQANTEAFF. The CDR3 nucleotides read TGCGCCAGCAGCCAAGATGGGCAGGCGAACACTGAAGCTTTCTTT.

The CDR3 DNA is TGTGCCAGCAGCTTGTATGCAGACAGCCCCTACGAGCAGTACTTC. Translating gives CASSLYADSPYEQYF. J is TRBJ2-7 and V is TRBV25-1; TRBD1 is a possible D gene (5 bases). The CDR3 extends over 15 amino acids. CDR1 and CDR2 (germline): MGHDK, SYGVNS. The germline V and J ends were trimmed by 6 bases and 2 bases, with 17 bases remaining between them.

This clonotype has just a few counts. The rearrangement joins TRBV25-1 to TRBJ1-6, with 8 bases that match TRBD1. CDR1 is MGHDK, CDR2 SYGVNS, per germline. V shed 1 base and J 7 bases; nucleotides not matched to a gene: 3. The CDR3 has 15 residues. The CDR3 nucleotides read TGTGCCAGCAGTGAATCCAGACAGGGGAATTCACCCCTCCACTTT. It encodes CASSESRQGNSPLHF.

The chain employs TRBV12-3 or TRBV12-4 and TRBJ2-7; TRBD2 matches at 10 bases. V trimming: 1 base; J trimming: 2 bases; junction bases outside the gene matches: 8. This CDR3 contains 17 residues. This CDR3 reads CASSLVYGTSAAYEQYF. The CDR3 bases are TGTGCCAGCAGTTTAGTCTATGGGACTAGCGCGGCCTACGAGCAGTACTTC.

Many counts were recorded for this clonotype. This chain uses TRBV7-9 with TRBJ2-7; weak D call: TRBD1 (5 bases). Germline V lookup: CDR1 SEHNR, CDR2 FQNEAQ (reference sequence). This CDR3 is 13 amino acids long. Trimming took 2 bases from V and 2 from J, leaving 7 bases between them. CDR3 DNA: TGTGCCAGCAGCTTACGACAGACCTACGAGCAGTACTTC. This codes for CASSLRQTYEQYF.

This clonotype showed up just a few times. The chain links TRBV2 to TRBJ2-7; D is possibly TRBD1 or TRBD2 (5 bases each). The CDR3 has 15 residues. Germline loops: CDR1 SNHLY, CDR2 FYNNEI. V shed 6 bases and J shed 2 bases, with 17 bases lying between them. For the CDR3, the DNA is TGTGCCAGCAGCGGCTTCAGGGACCACACCTACGAGCAGTACTTC. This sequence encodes CASSGFRDHTYEQYF. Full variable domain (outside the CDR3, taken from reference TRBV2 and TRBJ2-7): EPEVTQTPSHQVTQMGQEVILRCVPISNHLYFYWYRQILGQKVEFLVSFYNNEISEKSEIFDDQFSVERPDGSNFTLKIRSTKLEDSAMYFCASSGFRDHTYEQYFGPGTRLTVT.